This TCR beta chain was captured in a study of T cells in Graves' hyperthyroidism and ophthalmopathy. Findings and caveats of the study: Model-based prediction identified ophthalmopathy a median roughly 5.9 months prior to its onset.

This clonotype was detected many times. Its antigen remains unidentified. This CDR3 spans 15 amino acids. CDR1 and CDR2 from the germline V gene are SEHNR and FQNEAQ (reference sequence). The V end was cut by 1 base, the J end by 0 bases, with 7 bases between. Template material for amplifying TCR beta CDR3 regions consisted of RNA transcripts. When the TCR CDR3 underwent first-round RT-PCR, the HTBI primer set was used. TCRdb itself ran the multiplex PCR reads through MiXCR, one entry per CDR3 protein. The sample has 400,000 to 550,000 distinct CDR3 sequences; around 22% are singletons. Sequenced: blood. The gene calls are TRBV7-9 and TRBJ2-4; D is unresolved. The origin of this receptor is a woman in her twenties or thirties with Graves' ophthalmopathy. The CDR3 DNA sequence: TGTGCCAGCAGCTTAGGAAAGGTAGCCAAAAACATTCAGTACTTC. Its translation is CASSLGKVAKNIQYF.